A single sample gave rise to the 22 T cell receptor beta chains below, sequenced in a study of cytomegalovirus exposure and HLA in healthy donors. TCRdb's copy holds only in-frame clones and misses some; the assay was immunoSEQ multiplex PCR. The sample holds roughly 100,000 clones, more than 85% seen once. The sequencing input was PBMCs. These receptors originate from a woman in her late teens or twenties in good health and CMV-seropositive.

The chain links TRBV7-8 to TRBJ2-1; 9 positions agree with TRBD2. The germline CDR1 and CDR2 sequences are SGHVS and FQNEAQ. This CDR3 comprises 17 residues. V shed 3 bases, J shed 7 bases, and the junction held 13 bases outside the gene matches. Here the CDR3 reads CASSFDVAGVVVNEQFF. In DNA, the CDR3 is TGTGCCAGCAGCTTCGATGTAGCGGGAGTAGTAGTGAATGAGCAGTTCTTC.

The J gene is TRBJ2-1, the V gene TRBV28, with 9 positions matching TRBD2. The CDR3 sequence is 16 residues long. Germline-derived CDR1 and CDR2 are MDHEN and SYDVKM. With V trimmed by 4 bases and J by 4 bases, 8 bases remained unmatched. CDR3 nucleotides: TGTGCCAGCAGTTCTCCGGGACTAGCAGCGTACAATGAGCAGTTCTTC. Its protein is CASSSPGLAAYNEQFF.

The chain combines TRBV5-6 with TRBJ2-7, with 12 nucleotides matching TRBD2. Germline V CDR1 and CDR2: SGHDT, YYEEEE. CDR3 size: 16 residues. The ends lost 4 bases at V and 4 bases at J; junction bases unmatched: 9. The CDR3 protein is CASSIGLAGRLYEQYF. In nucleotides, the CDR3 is TGTGCCAGCAGCATCGGACTAGCGGGGAGATTATACGAGCAGTACTTC.

Here the CDR3 reads CASSYSFRSDEQYF. In nucleotides, the CDR3 is TGTGCCAGCAGTTACTCGTTTCGGTCGGACGAGCAGTACTTC. This chain uses TRBV6-5 with TRBJ2-7, with D unresolved. V lost 0 bases and J lost 5, with 11 bases in between. CDR1 is MNHEY and CDR2 is SVGAGI in the germline V gene. This CDR3 contains 14 residues.

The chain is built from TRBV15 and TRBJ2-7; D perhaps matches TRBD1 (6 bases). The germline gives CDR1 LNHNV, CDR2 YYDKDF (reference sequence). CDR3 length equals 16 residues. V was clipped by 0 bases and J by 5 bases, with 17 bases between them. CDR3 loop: CATSREGGRGSDEQYF. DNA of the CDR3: TGTGCCACCAGCAGAGAAGGCGGCAGGGGAAGTGACGAGCAGTACTTC.

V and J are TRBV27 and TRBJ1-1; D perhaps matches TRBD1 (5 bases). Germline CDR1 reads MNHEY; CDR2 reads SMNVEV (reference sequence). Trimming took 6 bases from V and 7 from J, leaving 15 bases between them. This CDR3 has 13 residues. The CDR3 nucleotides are TGTGCCAGCAGCCCGAACGCGGGGGGTGAAGCTTTCTTT. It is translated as CASSPNAGGEAFF.

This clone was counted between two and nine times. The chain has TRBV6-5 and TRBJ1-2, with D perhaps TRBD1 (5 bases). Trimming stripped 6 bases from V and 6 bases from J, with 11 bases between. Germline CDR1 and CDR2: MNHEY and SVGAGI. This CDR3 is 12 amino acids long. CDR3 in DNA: TGTGCCAGCAGAGGGGCAAAGGATGGCTACACCTTC. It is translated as CASRGAKDGYTF.

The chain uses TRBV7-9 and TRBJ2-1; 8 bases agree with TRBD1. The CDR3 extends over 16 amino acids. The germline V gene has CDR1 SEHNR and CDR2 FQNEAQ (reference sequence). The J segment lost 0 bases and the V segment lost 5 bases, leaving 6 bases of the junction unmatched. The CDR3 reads CASSPTGGPSYNEQFF. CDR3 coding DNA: TGTGCCAGCAGCCCTACAGGGGGTCCCTCCTACAATGAGCAGTTCTTC.

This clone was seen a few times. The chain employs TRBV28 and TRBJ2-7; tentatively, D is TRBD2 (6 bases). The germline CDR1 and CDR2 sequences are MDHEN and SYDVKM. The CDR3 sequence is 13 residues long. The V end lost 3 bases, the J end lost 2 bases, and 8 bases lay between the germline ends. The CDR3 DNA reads TGTGCCAGCAGTTTGGGGAGGACCTACGAGCAGTACTTC. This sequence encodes CASSLGRTYEQYF.

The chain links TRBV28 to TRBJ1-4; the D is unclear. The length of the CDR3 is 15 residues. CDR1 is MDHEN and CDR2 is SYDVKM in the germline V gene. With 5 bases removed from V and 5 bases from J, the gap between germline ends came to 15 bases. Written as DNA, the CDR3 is TGTGCCAGCAGTACGTGGACCGGACTCAATGAAAAACTGTTTTTT. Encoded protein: CASSTWTGLNEKLFF. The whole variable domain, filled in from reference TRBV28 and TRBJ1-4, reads DVKVTQSSRYLVKRTGEKVFLECVQDMDHENMFWYRQDPGLGLRLIYFSYDVKMKEKGDIPEGYSVSREKKERFSLILESASTNQTSMYLCASSTWTGLNEKLFFGSGTQLSVL.

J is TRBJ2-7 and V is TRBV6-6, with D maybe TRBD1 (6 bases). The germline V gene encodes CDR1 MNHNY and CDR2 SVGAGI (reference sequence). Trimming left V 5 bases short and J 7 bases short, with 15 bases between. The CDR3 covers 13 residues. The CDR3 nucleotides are TGTGCCAGCAGTCTTCCTACAGGGATTGAGCAGTACTTC. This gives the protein CASSLPTGIEQYF.

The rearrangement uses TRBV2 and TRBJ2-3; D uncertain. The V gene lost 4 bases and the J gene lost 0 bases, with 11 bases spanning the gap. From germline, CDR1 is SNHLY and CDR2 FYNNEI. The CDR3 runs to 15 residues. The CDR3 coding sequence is TGTGCCAGCAGTGTAAATCCGTCTAGCACAGATACGCAGTATTTT. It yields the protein CASSVNPSSTDTQYF.

The CDR3 region is CATSRDQGNGQPQHF. The CDR3 nucleotides read TGTGCCACCAGCAGAGATCAGGGGAACGGTCAGCCCCAGCATTTT. The chain joins TRBV15 to TRBJ1-5, with D possibly being TRBD1 (6 bases). V lost 0 bases to trimming and J lost 6 bases, with 12 bases between them. Looked up from germline, CDR1 is LNHNV and CDR2 is YYDKDF (reference sequence). The CDR3 extends over 15 amino acids.

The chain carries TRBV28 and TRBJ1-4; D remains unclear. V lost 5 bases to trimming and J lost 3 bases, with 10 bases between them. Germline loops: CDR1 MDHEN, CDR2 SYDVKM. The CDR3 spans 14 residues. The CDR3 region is CASSQEPPNEKLFF. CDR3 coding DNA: TGTGCCAGCAGTCAGGAACCTCCTAATGAAAAACTGTTTTTT.

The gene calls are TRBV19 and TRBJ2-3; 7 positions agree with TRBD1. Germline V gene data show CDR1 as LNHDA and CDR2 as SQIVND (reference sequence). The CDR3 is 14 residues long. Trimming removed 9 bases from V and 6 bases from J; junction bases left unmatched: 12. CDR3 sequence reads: CASRRQGAQDTQYF. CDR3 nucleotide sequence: TGTGCCAGCCGCCGACAGGGTGCGCAGGATACGCAGTATTTT.

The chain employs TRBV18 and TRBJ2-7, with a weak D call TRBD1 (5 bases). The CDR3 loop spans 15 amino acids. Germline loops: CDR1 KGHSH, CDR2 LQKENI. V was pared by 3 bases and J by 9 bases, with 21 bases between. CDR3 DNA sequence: TGTGCCAGCTCACCGCCTCAGGGTGGTTCCCGCGTGCAGTACTTC. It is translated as CASSPPQGGSRVQYF.

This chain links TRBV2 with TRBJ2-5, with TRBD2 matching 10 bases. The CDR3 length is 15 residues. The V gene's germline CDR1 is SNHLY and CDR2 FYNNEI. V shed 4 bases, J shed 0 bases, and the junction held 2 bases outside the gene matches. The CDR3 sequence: CASSGTSGYQETQYF. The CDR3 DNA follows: TGTGCCAGCAGTGGGACTAGCGGCTACCAAGAGACCCAGTACTTC. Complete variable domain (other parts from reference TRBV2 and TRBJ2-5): EPEVTQTPSHQVTQMGQEVILRCVPISNHLYFYWYRQILGQKVEFLVSFYNNEISEKSEIFDDQFSVERPDGSNFTLKIRSTKLEDSAMYFCASSGTSGYQETQYFGPGTRLLVL.

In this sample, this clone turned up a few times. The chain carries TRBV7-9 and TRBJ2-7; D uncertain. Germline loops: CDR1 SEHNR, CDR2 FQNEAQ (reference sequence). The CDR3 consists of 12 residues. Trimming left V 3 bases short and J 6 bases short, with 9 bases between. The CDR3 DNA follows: TGTGCCAGCAGCTTGGTTGGCACCGAGCAGTACTTC. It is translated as CASSLVGTEQYF.

The CDR3 here is CASSVAGFEQFF. DNA for the CDR3: TGTGCCAGCAGCGTAGCAGGTTTTGAGCAGTTCTTC. The chain carries TRBV9 and TRBJ2-1; D gene unclear. Germline CDR1 SGDLS, CDR2 YYNGEE. Trimming shortened V by 0 bases and J by 9 bases, and 7 bases separated the two germline ends. CDR3 length: 12 residues.

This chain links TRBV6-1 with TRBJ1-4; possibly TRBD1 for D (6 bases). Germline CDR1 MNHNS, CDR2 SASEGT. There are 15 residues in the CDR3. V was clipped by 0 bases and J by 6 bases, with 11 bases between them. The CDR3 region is CASSEAGGPYEKLFF. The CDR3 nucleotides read TGTGCCAGCAGTGAAGCGGGGGGGCCGTATGAAAAACTGTTTTTT.

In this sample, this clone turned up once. CDR3 in DNA: TGTGCCAGCAGCTGGGGACTAGCGGGGGGGCATGAGTTCTTC. Translation gives CASSWGLAGGHEFF. The rearrangement joins TRBV13 to TRBJ2-1, with 16 bases lining up with TRBD2. Germline-derived CDR1 and CDR2 are PRHDT and FYEKMQ (reference sequence). Trimming removed 4 bases from V and 14 bases from J; junction bases left unmatched: 5. This CDR3 contains 14 residues.

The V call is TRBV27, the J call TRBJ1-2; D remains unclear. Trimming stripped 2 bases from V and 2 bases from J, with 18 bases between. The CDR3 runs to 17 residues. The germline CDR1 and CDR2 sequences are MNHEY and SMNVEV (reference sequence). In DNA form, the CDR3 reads TGTGCCAGCAGTTTAAGCGTGGAGAGCTCCCCCAACTATGGCTACACCTTC. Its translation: CASSLSVESSPNYGYTF.